A selection of T cell receptor beta chains follows, all from one sample in a study of Ad26.COV2.S vaccination and SARS-CoV-2 variants. Here immunoSEQ multiplex PCR was the method, and the copy in TCRdb shows in-frame clones only, minus some. This sample has about half a million clones, with 89% found just once. The material was peripheral blood, obtained in a trial of Ad26.COV2.S vaccine versus placebo. Receptors originate from a person aged 18-60 years who received the Ad26.COV2.S COVID-19 vaccine or a placebo. Each CDR3 is given with its conserved first and last residue. The D gene is left open where the match is weak. Rows give clone size only sometimes, using once, few, many, or a class for an expanded clone.

>TRBV28|TRBJ2-1|.|.
CASSLRNEQFF
TGTGCCAGCAGTTTGAGGAATGAGCAGTTCTTC
>TRBV7-9|TRBJ1-1|.|once
CASVGLTEAFF
TGTGCCAGCGTCGGACTCACTGAAGCTTTCTTT
>TRBV19|TRBJ1-1|TRBD1|.
CASSIVAGGLTEAFF
TGTGCCAGTAGTATAGTGGCAGGGGGCTTGACTGAAGCTTTCTTT
>TRBV5-6|TRBJ1-4|.|once
CASSWRWAIREKLFF
TGTGCCAGCAGCTGGAGGTGGGCGATCAGGGAAAAACTGTTTTTT
>TRBV19|TRBJ2-1|TRBD2|.
CASSPRTSGGYNEQFF
TGTGCCAGTAGTCCCCGGACTAGCGGGGGGTACAATGAGCAGTTCTTC
>TRBV28|TRBJ1-6|.|.
CASRLQVDSPLHF
TGTGCCAGCAGGTTACAAGTCGATTCACCCCTCCACTTT
>TRBV28|TRBJ2-7|.|few
CASSSSPYEQYF
TGTGCCAGCAGTTCCAGTCCCTACGAGCAGTACTTC
>TRBV7-2|TRBJ1-4|TRBD1|.
CASSQTGGKEKLFF
TGTGCCAGCAGCCAAACAGGGGGAAAAGAAAAACTGTTTTTT
>TRBV7-2|TRBJ2-2|.|.
CASSLFLARTGELFF
TGTGCCAGCAGCTTGTTCCTAGCTCGAACCGGGGAGCTGTTTTTT
>TRBV4-3|TRBJ2-7|TRBD1|.
CASSPTGISYEQYF
TGCGCCAGCAGCCCGACAGGGATATCCTACGAGCAGTACTTC
>TRBV19|TRBJ1-1|.|.
CASSISAPWNTEAFF
TGTGCCAGTAGTATATCGGCACCGTGGAACACTGAAGCTTTCTTT
>TRBV3-1/TRBV3-2|TRBJ2-1|.|.
CASSHRRREQFF
TGTGCCAGCAGCCACAGACGCCGTGAGCAGTTCTTC
>TRBV27|TRBJ2-2|.|few
CASSFIQTTGELFF
TGTGCCAGCAGTTTCATTCAGACCACCGGGGAGCTGTTTTTT
>TRBV4-3|TRBJ1-2|.|.
CASSQGRDKDYGYTF
TGCGCCAGCAGCCAAGGCCGGGACAAAGACTATGGCTACACCTTC
>TRBV28|TRBJ1-6|.|.
CASSSPAWRNSPLHF
TGTGCCAGCAGCTCGCCGGCATGGCGGAATTCACCCCTCCACTTT
>TRBV6-5|TRBJ2-1|TRBD1|.
CASRPTGGSYNEQFF
TGTGCCAGCAGACCTACAGGGGGGAGCTACAATGAGCAGTTCTTC
>TRBV21-1|TRBJ2-1|.|.
CANSGRDTTYNEQFF
TGTGCCAACAGCGGGAGGGATACGACCTACAATGAGCAGTTCTTC
>TRBV7-2|TRBJ1-4|TRBD1|once
CASSSGGVRGEKLFF
TGTGCCAGCAGCTCAGGGGGGGTACGAGGAGAAAAACTGTTTTTT
>TRBV6-5|TRBJ2-1|.|.
CASSYGAYLHSNEQFF
TGTGCCAGCAGTTACGGAGCGTACCTCCACTCCAATGAGCAGTTCTTC
>TRBV6-6|TRBJ1-1|.|.
CASSYFRGDNTEAFF
TGTGCCAGCAGTTACTTTCGGGGGGATAACACTGAAGCTTTCTTT
>TRBV15|TRBJ2-7|.|.
CATSRATLGGAIYF
TGTGCCACCAGCAGAGCTACCCTTGGGGGTGCGATCTACTTC
>TRBV7-2|TRBJ1-6|.|.
CASSLGATYNSPLHF
TGTGCCAGCAGCTTGGGGGCCACCTATAATTCACCCCTCCACTTT
>TRBV5-1|TRBJ2-5|TRBD1|.
CASSTTGTGGGVETQYF
TGCGCCAGCAGCACGACCGGGACAGGTGGCGGGGTAGAGACCCAGTACTTC
>TRBV19|TRBJ1-5|.|.
CASSTTGNGDQPQHF
TGTGCCAGTAGCACGACAGGTAATGGAGATCAGCCCCAGCATTTT
>TRBV14|TRBJ2-5|.|.
CASSPSLARVAQETQYF
TGTGCCAGCAGCCCTTCTCTGGCCAGGGTGGCGCAAGAGACCCAGTACTTC
>TRBV7-9|TRBJ1-6|.|few
CASSGPGSYNSPLHF
TGTGCCAGCAGCGGGCCGGGCTCCTATAATTCACCCCTCCACTTT
>TRBV18|TRBJ2-1|.|.
CASSRVKDRMGGEGEQFF
TGTGCCAGCTCACGAGTTAAAGACAGGATGGGTGGTGAGGGTGAGCAGTTCTTC
>TRBV5-8|TRBJ2-1|.|once
CASSLDRGGSRVDEQFF
TGTGCCAGCAGCTTGGATCGGGGTGGAAGTAGGGTCGATGAGCAGTTCTTC
>TRBV15|TRBJ1-4|.|.
CATSRAQTISKLFF
TGTGCCACCAGCAGAGCCCAGACCATCAGCAAACTGTTTTTT
>TRBV6-6|TRBJ2-3|TRBD2|.
CASSFRPSGGVNTQYF
TGTGCCAGCAGTTTCCGACCAAGTGGGGGGGTTAATACGCAGTATTTT
>TRBV7-3|TRBJ2-3|.|.
CASSYRRTDTQYF
TGTGCCAGCAGCTACAGACGCACAGATACGCAGTATTTT
>TRBV30|TRBJ1-2|.|.
CAWSAQLGGLSRGYTF
TGTGCCTGGAGTGCACAATTAGGGGGTTTAAGTAGGGGCTACACCTTC
>TRBV30|TRBJ1-2|.|.
CAWSPLSYGYTF
TGTGCCTGGAGCCCGCTCTCCTATGGCTACACCTTC
>TRBV5-8|TRBJ1-1|TRBD1|.
CASRIDRGLLNTEAFF
TGTGCCAGCAGAATCGACAGGGGGCTTTTGAACACTGAAGCTTTCTTT
>TRBV6-5|TRBJ2-1|TRBD2|.
CASSYGSPGLNEQFF
TGTGCCAGCAGTTACGGGAGTCCGGGACTAAATGAGCAGTTCTTC
>TRBV18|TRBJ1-2|TRBD1|.
CASSSTGVGGYTF
TGTGCCAGCTCGTCGACAGGGGTTGGAGGCTACACCTTC
>TRBV25-1|TRBJ2-1|TRBD2|.
CASSGRLAGEGEQFF
TGTGCCAGCAGTGGCCGACTAGCGGGAGAAGGTGAGCAGTTCTTC
>TRBV30|TRBJ2-7|.|.
CAWSGADSSYEQYF
TGTGCCTGGAGTGGAGCGGACAGCTCCTACGAGCAGTACTTC
>TRBV5-1|TRBJ2-1|.|.
CASSPGEPYNEQFF
TGCGCCAGCAGCCCCGGGGAACCCTACAATGAGCAGTTCTTC
>TRBV28|TRBJ2-1|TRBD2|.
CASIPVLAGGSNEQFF
TGTGCCAGCATACCCGTACTAGCGGGAGGAAGCAATGAGCAGTTCTTC
>TRBV28|TRBJ1-2|.|.
CAAASNYGYTF
TGTGCCGCCGCCAGCAACTATGGCTACACCTTC
>TRBV6-2/TRBV6-3|TRBJ2-5|TRBD1|.
CASSQGTEKETQYF
TGTGCCAGCAGTCAAGGGACAGAAAAAGAGACCCAGTACTTC
>TRBV19|TRBJ2-2|.|.
CATGTFTNTGELFF
TGTGCCACCGGGACGTTTACGAACACCGGGGAGCTGTTTTTT
>TRBV3-1/TRBV3-2|TRBJ2-3|.|.
CASSHPGGTDTQYF
TGTGCCAGCAGCCACCCGGGGGGCACAGATACGCAGTATTTT